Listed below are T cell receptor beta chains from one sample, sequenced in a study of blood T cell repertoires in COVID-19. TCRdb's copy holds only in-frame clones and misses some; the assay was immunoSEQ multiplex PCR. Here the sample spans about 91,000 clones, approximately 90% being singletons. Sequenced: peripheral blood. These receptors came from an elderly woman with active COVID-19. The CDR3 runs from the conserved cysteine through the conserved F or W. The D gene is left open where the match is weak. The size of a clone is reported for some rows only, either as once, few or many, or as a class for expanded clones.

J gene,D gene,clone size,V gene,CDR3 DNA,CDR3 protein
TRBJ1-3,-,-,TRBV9,TGTGCCAGCAGCGCGAGGGCCGAAGTCGGAGGAGCTGGAAACACCATATATTTT,CASSARAEVGGAGNTIYF
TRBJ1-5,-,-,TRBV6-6,TGTGCCAGCCGTTCGGGACATTTGGGGAATCAGCCCCAGCATTTT,CASRSGHLGNQPQHF
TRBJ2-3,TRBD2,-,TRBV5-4,TGTGCCAGCTCCCTCCTCCGGGGGGGAGGCACAGATACGCAGTATTTT,CASSLLRGGGTDTQYF
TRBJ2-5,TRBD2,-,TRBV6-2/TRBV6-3,TGTGCCAGCAGTCCCGGGACTACCGGCAAAGAGACCCAGTACTTC,CASSPGTTGKETQYF
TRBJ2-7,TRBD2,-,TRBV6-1,TGTGCCAGCAGTGAGGGACTAGCGGGAGCGGGCTCCTACGAGCAGTACTTC,CASSEGLAGAGSYEQYF
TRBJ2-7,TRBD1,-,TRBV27,TGTGCCAGCAGTCCCTCGACAGGGCTGGGAGAGCAGTACTTC,CASSPSTGLGEQYF
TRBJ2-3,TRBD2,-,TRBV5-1,TGCGCCAGCAGCTCAGGGACTAGCGGGAGGGCCAACACAGATACGCAGTATTTT,CASSSGTSGRANTDTQYF
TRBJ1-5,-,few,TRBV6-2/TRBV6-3,TGTGCCAGCAGTCAGCTAGGTGATCAGCCCCAGCATTTT,CASSQLGDQPQHF
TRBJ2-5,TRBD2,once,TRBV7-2,TGTGCCAGCAGCAAAGGACTAGCGGGAACTTACCAAGAGACCCAGTACTTC,CASSKGLAGTYQETQYF
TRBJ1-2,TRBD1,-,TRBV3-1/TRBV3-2,TGTGCCAGCAGTTATCGTAACAGGGGGCAGGGGGAAGGCTACACCTTC,CASSYRNRGQGEGYTF
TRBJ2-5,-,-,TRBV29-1,TGCAGCGCACAGGGTCCGGAGACCCAGTACTTC,CSAQGPETQYF
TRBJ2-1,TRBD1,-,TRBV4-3,TGCGCCAGCAGCCAAGTGATAGCAGGGGGCATAGATGAGCAGTTCTTC,CASSQVIAGGIDEQFF
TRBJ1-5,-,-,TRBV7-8,TGTGCCAGCAGCTTCGGGGGGTCCACCATTAGCAATCAGCCCCAGCATTTT,CASSFGGSTISNQPQHF
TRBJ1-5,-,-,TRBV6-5,TGTGCCAGCAGCCGGGGTGGCAATCAGCCCCAGCATTTT,CASSRGGNQPQHF
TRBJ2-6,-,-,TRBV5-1,TGCGCCAGCAGAGAGACTCCTGGGGCCAACGTCCTGACTTTC,CASRETPGANVLTF
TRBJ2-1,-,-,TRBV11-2,TGTGCCAGCAGCTTATCACAGAACAATGAGCAGTTCTTC,CASSLSQNNEQFF
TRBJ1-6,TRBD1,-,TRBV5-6,TGTGCCAGCAGCGTAAACAGGGGCGATTCACCCCTCCACTTT,CASSVNRGDSPLHF
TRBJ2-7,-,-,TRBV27,TGTGCCAGCAGCCGCGGCGCGACGGGAGAAGGATACGAGCAGTACTTC,CASSRGATGEGYEQYF